The clone carrying this TCR beta chain came up a few times. Its antigen remains unknown. Amplification of TCR beta CDR3 regions was performed using RNA transcripts as template. In the first-round RT-PCR of the TCR CDR3, the HTBI primer set was used. TCRdb re-called the multiplex PCR reads with MiXCR, one entry per CDR3 protein. Among around 530,000 distinct CDR3 sequences listed, 17% were seen once. The data originate from a study of T cells in Graves' hyperthyroidism and ophthalmopathy. Study-wide results and limits: Within blood appeared most thyroid clonotypes that had expanded above 0.001. Model output signaled ophthalmopathy a median roughly 6 months ahead of onset.

Diagnosis relied on clinical symptoms, serum thyroxine and TRAb, thyroid ultrasound and orbital computed tomography. The PBMCs had their origin in less than 13 ml of fresh peripheral blood. The germline V gene encodes CDR1 ENHRY and CDR2 SYGVKD. The CDR3 extends over 13 amino acids. V lost 4 bases, J lost 6 bases, and 13 bases lay in between. Input material: blood. The TCR was taken from a woman between 18 and 29 years old with Graves' ophthalmopathy. The gene calls are TRBV10-3 and TRBJ2-7; perhaps TRBD1 as D (6 bases). The CDR3, as DNA: TGTGCCATCAGTGCGGACAGAGCCCGCGAGCAGTACTTC. Protein product: CAISADRAREQYF.